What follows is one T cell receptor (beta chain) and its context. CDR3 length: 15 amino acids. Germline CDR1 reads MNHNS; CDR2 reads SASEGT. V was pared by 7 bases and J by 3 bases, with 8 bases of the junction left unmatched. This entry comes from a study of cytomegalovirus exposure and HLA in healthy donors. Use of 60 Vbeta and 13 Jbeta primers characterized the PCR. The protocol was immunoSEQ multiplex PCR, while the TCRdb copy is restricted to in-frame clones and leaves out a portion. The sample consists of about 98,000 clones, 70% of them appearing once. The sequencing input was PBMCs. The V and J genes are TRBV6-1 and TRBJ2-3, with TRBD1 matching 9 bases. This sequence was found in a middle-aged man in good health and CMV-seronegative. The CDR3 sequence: CASMRGQGRTDTQYF. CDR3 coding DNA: TGTGCCAGCATGAGAGGACAGGGGCGGACAGATACGCAGTATTTT.